This is a list of T cell receptor beta chains from one sample in a study of vaccination effects on CD4 cells after COVID-19. TCRdb's table, derived via immunoSEQ multiplex PCR, lists solely in-frame clones and lacks some. Here the sample spans tens of thousands of clones, roughly four fifths being singletons. The antigens these receptors bind are not known. The input for sequencing was CD4+ T cells from PBMCs cultured with HCoV-229E spike peptides, taken before COVID-19 vaccination. The source is a human donor who received a COVID-19 vaccine. Each CDR3 is given with its conserved first and last residue. D genes are given only for firm matches. Size is stated for part of the rows, as once, few or many counts, or as a class when the clone is expanded.

d_gene	abundance	v_gene	j_gene	CDR3aa	CDR3nt
.	.	TRBV15	TRBJ2-4	CATSRESIGGEKNIQYF	TGTGCCACCAGCAGAGAATCAATCGGGGGAGAGAAAAACATTCAGTACTTC
.	.	TRBV6-1	TRBJ2-2	CASSEQLANTGELFF	TGTGCCAGCAGTGAACAACTGGCGAACACCGGGGAGCTGTTTTTT
.	.	TRBV6-5	TRBJ1-3	CASSPRSSSGNTIYF	TGTGCCAGCAGCCCAAGATCGAGCTCTGGAAACACCATATATTTT
.	.	TRBV10-3	TRBJ2-5	CAISEFGGHVETQYF	TGTGCCATCAGTGAGTTTGGGGGGCACGTCGAGACCCAGTACTTC
.	.	TRBV9	TRBJ1-1	CASSVSGRNTEAFF	TGTGCCAGCAGCGTTTCCGGCAGGAACACTGAAGCTTTCTTT
TRBD1	.	TRBV20-1	TRBJ1-2	CSASRQGGGYTF	TGCAGTGCTAGTCGACAGGGGGGCGGCTACACCTTC
.	once	TRBV19	TRBJ1-1	CASTTGFRGTEAFF	TGTGCCAGTACCACGGGGTTCAGAGGCACTGAAGCTTTCTTT
.	few	TRBV25-1	TRBJ1-5	CASSEARPYSNQPQHF	TGTGCCAGCAGTGAAGCGAGACCGTATAGCAATCAGCCCCAGCATTTT
.	.	TRBV6-4	TRBJ1-2	CASSEGYGYTF	TGTGCCAGCAGTGAAGGGTATGGCTACACCTTC
TRBD1	.	TRBV7-8	TRBJ1-2	CASSLLQGSQGYTF	TGTGCCAGCAGCTTGTTACAGGGGTCGCAGGGCTACACCTTC
.	few	TRBV20-1	TRBJ1-1	CSTQVNTEAFF	TGCAGTACACAGGTAAACACTGAAGCTTTCTTT
.	few	TRBV5-1	TRBJ1-1	CASSSGFGTEAFF	TGCGCCAGCAGCTCGGGGTTTGGCACTGAAGCTTTCTTT
TRBD2	.	TRBV2	TRBJ2-5	CASSVSGGAETQYF	TGTGCCAGCAGTGTGTCGGGAGGGGCGGAGACCCAGTACTTC
.	.	TRBV4-1	TRBJ1-3	CASSPSGWTVHLSGNTIYF	TGCGCCAGCAGCCCTTCAGGTTGGACGGTTCATCTCTCTGGAAACACCATATATTTT
.	.	TRBV29-1	TRBJ2-1	CSVRERNYNEQFF	TGCAGCGTTCGTGAACGGAATTACAATGAGCAGTTCTTC
.	.	TRBV2	TRBJ2-4	CASSYGQSLAKNIQYF	TGTGCCAGCAGTTACGGACAGTCCCTAGCCAAAAACATTCAGTACTTC
.	once	TRBV3-1/TRBV3-2	TRBJ2-1	CASSRAGPNEQFF	TGTGCCAGCAGCCGCGCGGGGCCCAATGAGCAGTTCTTC
TRBD1	.	TRBV28	TRBJ1-2	CASSPRTGGGWYGYTF	TGTGCCAGCAGTCCTCGGACAGGGGGAGGTTGGTATGGCTACACCTTC
.	once	TRBV12-3/TRBV12-4	TRBJ2-2	CASSLEGIGELFF	TGTGCCAGCAGTTTAGAAGGTATCGGGGAGCTGTTTTTT
TRBD2	.	TRBV3-1/TRBV3-2	TRBJ2-3	CASSQEGLAGGGTDTQYF	TGTGCCAGCAGCCAAGAGGGACTAGCGGGGGGGGGCACAGATACGCAGTATTTT
.	.	TRBV29-1	TRBJ2-2	CSVATSGGYPNTGELFF	TGCAGCGTCGCTACTAGTGGGGGATATCCGAACACCGGGGAGCTGTTTTTT
TRBD2	.	TRBV5-1	TRBJ2-1	CASSSGLAGNNEQFF	TGCGCCAGCAGTTCTGGACTAGCGGGGAACAATGAGCAGTTCTTC
.	.	TRBV24-1	TRBJ1-2	CATSDYGFGGYTF	TGTGCCACCAGTGATTACGGGTTCGGTGGCTACACCTTC
.	.	TRBV18	TRBJ1-1	CASSPDLNTEAFF	TGTGCCAGCTCACCTGACCTCAACACTGAAGCTTTCTTT
.	once	TRBV7-9	TRBJ2-5	CASSLALGRGTQYF	TGTGCCAGCAGCTTAGCGTTGGGGCGCGGGACCCAGTACTTC
.	.	TRBV7-2	TRBJ1-6	CASSSYFASNSPLHF	TGTGCCAGCAGCTCTTATTTCGCGAGTAATTCACCCCTCCACTTT
TRBD2	.	TRBV7-2	TRBJ2-1	CASSLDSGLNEQFF	TGTGCCAGCAGCTTAGATAGCGGGTTGAATGAGCAGTTCTTC
.	.	TRBV5-1	TRBJ1-2	CASSLGLGYLYGYTF	TGCGCCAGCAGCTTAGGATTGGGGTACCTCTATGGCTACACCTTC
TRBD1	.	TRBV12-5	TRBJ2-3	CASDARQGAADTQYF	TGTGCTAGTGACGCAAGACAGGGGGCCGCAGATACGCAGTATTTT
.	.	TRBV7-8	TRBJ1-1	CASSVTAWGTEAFF	TGTGCCAGCAGCGTGACGGCCTGGGGCACTGAAGCTTTCTTT
TRBD1	few	TRBV5-1	TRBJ1-1	CASSRTGAEAFF	TGCGCCAGCAGTAGGACAGGGGCTGAAGCTTTCTTT
.	.	TRBV9	TRBJ1-4	CASSATGEGKLFF	TGTGCCAGCAGCGCCACCGGAGAGGGAAAACTGTTTTTT
TRBD2	.	TRBV18	TRBJ2-5	CASQLQGNVGGETQYF	TGTGCCAGCCAGCTGCAGGGTAACGTCGGGGGGGAGACCCAGTACTTC
.	.	TRBV12-5	TRBJ1-1	CASGLPPNTEAFF	TGTGCTAGTGGTTTGCCCCCGAACACTGAAGCTTTCTTT
.	.	TRBV5-1	TRBJ1-1	CASTGAMNTEAFF	TGCGCCAGCACGGGGGCCATGAACACTGAAGCTTTCTTT
TRBD2	.	TRBV19	TRBJ2-3	CASRPLAGGTTDTQYF	TGTGCCAGTAGACCTCTAGCGGGGGGGACCACAGATACGCAGTATTTT
TRBD2	.	TRBV24-1	TRBJ2-5	CATSVGGPQYF	TGTGCCACCAGTGTGGGAGGGCCCCAGTACTTC
TRBD1	.	TRBV3-1/TRBV3-2	TRBJ2-5	CASSPTGMRETQYF	TGTGCCAGCAGCCCGACAGGGATGCGGGAGACCCAGTACTTC
.	.	TRBV28	TRBJ1-2	CASSKGGAQNYGYTF	TGTGCCAGCAGCAAAGGTGGAGCGCAAAACTATGGCTACACCTTC
TRBD2	few	TRBV7-3	TRBJ2-5	CASSLAGVQETQYF	TGTGCCAGCAGCTTAGCGGGAGTTCAAGAGACCCAGTACTTC